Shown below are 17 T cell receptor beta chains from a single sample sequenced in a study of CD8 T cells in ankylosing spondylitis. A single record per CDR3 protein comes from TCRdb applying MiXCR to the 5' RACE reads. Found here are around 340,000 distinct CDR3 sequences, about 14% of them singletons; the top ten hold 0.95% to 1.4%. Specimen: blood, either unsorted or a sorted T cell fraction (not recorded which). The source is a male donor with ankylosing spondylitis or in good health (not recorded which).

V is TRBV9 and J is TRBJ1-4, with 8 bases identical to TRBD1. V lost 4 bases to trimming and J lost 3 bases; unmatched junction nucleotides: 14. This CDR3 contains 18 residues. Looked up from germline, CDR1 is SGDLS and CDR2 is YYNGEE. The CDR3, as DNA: TGTGCCAGCAGCTCACCCATCAGGGGGGGACAGGCTAATGAAAAACTGTTTTTT. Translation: CASSSPIRGGQANEKLFF.

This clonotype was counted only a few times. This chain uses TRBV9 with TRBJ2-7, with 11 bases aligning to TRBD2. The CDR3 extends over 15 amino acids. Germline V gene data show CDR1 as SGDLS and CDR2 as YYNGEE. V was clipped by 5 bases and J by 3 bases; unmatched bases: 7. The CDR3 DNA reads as TGTGCCAGCAGTAAAGAGGGGACTAGCGGCTACGAGCAGTACTTC. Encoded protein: CASSKEGTSGYEQYF.

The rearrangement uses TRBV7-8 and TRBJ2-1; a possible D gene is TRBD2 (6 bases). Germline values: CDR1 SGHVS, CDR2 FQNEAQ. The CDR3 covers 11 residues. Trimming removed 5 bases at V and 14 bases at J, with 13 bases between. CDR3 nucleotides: TGTGCCAGCAGCCCTGGGGGGAAGGAGTTCTTC. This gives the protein CASSPGGKEFF.

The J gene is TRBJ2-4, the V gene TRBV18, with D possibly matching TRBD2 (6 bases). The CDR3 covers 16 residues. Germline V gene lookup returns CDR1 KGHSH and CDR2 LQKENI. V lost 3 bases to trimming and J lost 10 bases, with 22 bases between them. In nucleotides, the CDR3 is TGTGCCAGCTCACCTCTGGGGCCCCAATTCGGGAGTATTCAGTACTTC. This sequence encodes CASSPLGPQFGSIQYF.

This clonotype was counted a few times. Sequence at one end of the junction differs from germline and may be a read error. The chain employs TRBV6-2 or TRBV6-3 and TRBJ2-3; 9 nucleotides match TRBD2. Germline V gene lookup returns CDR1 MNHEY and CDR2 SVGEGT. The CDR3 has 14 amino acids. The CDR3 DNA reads TGTGCCAGCACCCTGACTAGCGGCACGGATACGCAGTATTTT. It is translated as CASTLTSGTDTQYF.

CDR3 coding DNA: TGTGCCAGCAGCCTCCCCGGGACAGGGAAGTCCCACGAGCAGTACTTC. Amino acids: CASSLPGTGKSHEQYF. The J gene is TRBJ2-7, the V gene TRBV7-2; 9 bases line up with TRBD1. CDR1 is SGHTA and CDR2 is FQGNSA in the germline V gene. V dropped 5 bases and J dropped 5; count of bases not matched to a gene: 13. The CDR3 has 16 amino acids.

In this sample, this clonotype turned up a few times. CDR3 coding DNA: TGCAGCGTTGTAGAGCACACCGGGGAGCTGTTTTTT. Translating gives CSVVEHTGELFF. The chain employs TRBV29-1 and TRBJ2-2; the D is unclear. This CDR3 region has 12 residues. The germline gives CDR1 SQVTM, CDR2 ANQGSEA. V was cut by 4 bases and J by 3 bases, with 6 bases left in between.

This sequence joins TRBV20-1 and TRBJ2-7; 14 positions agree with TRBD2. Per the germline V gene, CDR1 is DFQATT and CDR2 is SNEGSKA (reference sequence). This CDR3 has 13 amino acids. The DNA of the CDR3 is TGCGCCCTGGGGACTAGCGGGGGCTACGAGCAGTACTTC. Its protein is CALGTSGGYEQYF.

The CDR3: CASSYGDRVSKLFF. The CDR3, as DNA: TGTGCCAGCAGTTATGGGGACAGGGTATCGAAACTGTTTTTT. The chain links TRBV28 to TRBJ1-4; TRBD1 matches 9 bases. The germline V gene has CDR1 MDHEN and CDR2 SYDVKM. This CDR3 comprises 14 residues. The V segment lost 4 bases and the J segment 11 bases; nucleotides outside the gene matches: 8.

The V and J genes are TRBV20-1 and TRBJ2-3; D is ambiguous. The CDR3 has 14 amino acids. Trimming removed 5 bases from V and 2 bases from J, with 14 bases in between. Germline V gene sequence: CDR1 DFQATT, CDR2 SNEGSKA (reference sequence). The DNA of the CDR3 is TGCAGTGCTGAGGCGCGGCATCTCACAGATACGCAGTATTTT. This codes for CSAEARHLTDTQYF.

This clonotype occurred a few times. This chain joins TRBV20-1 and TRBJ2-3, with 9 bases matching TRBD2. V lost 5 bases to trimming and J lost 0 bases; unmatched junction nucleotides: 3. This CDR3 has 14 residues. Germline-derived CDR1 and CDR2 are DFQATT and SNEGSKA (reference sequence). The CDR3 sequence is CSAGLATSTDTQYF. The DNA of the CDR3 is TGCAGTGCTGGACTAGCGACTAGCACAGATACGCAGTATTTT.

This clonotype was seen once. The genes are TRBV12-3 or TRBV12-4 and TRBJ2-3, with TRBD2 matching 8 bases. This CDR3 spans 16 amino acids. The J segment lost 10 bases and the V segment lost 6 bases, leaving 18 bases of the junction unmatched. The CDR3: CASRRGGGPPSEAQYF. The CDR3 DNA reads TGTGCCAGCAGGAGGGGCGGGGGGCCCCCTTCGGAGGCGCAGTATTTT.

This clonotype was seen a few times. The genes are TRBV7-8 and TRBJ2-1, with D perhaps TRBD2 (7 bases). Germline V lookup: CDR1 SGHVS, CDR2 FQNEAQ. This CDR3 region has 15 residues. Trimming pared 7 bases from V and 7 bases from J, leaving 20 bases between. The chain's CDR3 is CASNKRGGAWNEQFF. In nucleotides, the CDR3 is TGTGCCAGCAACAAACGAGGGGGGGCATGGAATGAGCAGTTCTTC.

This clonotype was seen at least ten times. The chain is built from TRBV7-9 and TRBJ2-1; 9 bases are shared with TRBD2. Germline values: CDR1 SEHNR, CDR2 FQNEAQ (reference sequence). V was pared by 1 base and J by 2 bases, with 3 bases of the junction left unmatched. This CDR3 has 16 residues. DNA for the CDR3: TGTGCCAGCAGCTTAGGACTAGCGGAGCCCTACAATGAGCAGTTCTTC. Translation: CASSLGLAEPYNEQFF. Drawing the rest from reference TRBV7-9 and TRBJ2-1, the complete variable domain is DTGVSQNPRHKITKRGQNVTFRCDPISEHNRLYWYRQTLGQGPEFLTYFQNEAQLEKSRLLSDRFSAERPKGSFSTLEIQRTEQGDSAMYLCASSLGLAEPYNEQFFGPGTRLTVL.

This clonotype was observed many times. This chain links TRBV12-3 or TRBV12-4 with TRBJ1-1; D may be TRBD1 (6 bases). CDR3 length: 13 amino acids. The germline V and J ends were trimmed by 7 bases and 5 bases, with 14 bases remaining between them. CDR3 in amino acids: CASTLTGRTEAFF. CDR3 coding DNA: TGTGCCAGCACCCTAACAGGGCGGACTGAAGCTTTCTTT.

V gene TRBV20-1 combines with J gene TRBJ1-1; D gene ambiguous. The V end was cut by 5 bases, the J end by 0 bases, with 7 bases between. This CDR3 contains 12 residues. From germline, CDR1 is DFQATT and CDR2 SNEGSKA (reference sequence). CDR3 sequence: CSAPLMNTEAFF. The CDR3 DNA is TGCAGTGCTCCACTAATGAACACTGAAGCTTTCTTT.

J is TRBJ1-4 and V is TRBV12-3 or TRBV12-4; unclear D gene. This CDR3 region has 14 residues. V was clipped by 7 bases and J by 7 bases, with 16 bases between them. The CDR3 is CASTPEARGEKLFF. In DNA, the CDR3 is TGTGCCAGCACCCCGGAGGCGCGGGGTGAAAAACTGTTTTTT.